This T cell receptor beta chain was identified during a study of T cell repertoires in cytomegalovirus infection (dated by TCRdb to 2018 to 2020). Some background on the complete study: Donor HLA type was relevant to the analysis, because carriage of CMV infection together with the matching HLA type was indicated by public TCR beta signatures.

Inclusive of the bounding cysteine and phenylalanine, the CDR3 is 15 residues long. Of the read, only the CDR3 DNA is kept; its 45 bases are in frame from base 1. CDR1 LNHDA and CDR2 SQIVND were looked up in the germline V gene (reference sequence). Trimmed from V: 2 bases; trimmed from J: 2 bases; junction bases lacking a gene match: 4. This clonotype was counted ten times or more. Its binding antigen is unknown. No much larger clone is present one base from it, and per-base qualities are unavailable. Instrument on record: Illumina HiSeq 1500. TCRdb itself trimmed the public reads at Q25 with fastp, ran MiXCR and retained productive beta chains. A single entry per CDR3 protein holds the most common genes and DNA from its merged rows. The sample records about 260,000 distinct CDR3 sequences, roughly 10% of which are singletons. The ten largest clones take up more than 13% of the sample. On the study overall, not on this receptor specifically: The ex vivo response was dominated by HLA-C-restricted CMV-specific TCR beta clonotypes, and the single most frequent clonotype in two of eight donors was supplied by these HLA-C-restricted clonotypes. Cumulative frequency of public TCR beta family members discriminated carriers of CMV infection plus the relevant HLA type in this cohort and an independent approximately 350-donor cohort.

This TCR came from a human donor in good health (CMV status not recorded). Some clones in this sample may be carry-over from other donors' samples. What was sequenced was PBMCs. The chain couples TRBV19 to TRBJ2-3; the junction holds 7 bases that match TRBD1. The nucleotide sequence is given as TGTGCCAGTAGTATACGGGACAGCCTCACAGATACGCAGTATTTT. This encodes CASSIRDSLTDTQYF.